This TCR beta chain comes out of a study of identical twins. This clonotype was recorded many times. Its antigen is currently unknown. One entry per CDR3 protein, called by TCRdb with MiXCR from the 5' RACE reads. The repertoire holds 400,000 to 500,000 distinct CDR3 sequences, roughly 18% seen once, with approximately 12% in the top ten. Study-wide results and caveats: Out-of-frame TCR alpha sharing in monozygotic twins exceeded recombination model predictions.

The germline CDR1 and CDR2 sequences are MNHEY and SMNVEV (reference sequence). This CDR3 is built from 16 residues. The J segment lost 5 bases and the V segment lost 4 bases, leaving 9 bases of the junction unmatched. The receptor was isolated from a man aged 50 to 60 in good health. Sequencing was done on a sample of naive T cells sorted from blood. This chain joins TRBV27 and TRBJ2-3, with 10 bases that match TRBD2. CDR3: CASSSPSGRVRDTQYF. The CDR3 nucleotides are TGTGCCAGCAGTTCCCCCAGCGGGAGGGTTCGAGATACGCAGTATTTT.